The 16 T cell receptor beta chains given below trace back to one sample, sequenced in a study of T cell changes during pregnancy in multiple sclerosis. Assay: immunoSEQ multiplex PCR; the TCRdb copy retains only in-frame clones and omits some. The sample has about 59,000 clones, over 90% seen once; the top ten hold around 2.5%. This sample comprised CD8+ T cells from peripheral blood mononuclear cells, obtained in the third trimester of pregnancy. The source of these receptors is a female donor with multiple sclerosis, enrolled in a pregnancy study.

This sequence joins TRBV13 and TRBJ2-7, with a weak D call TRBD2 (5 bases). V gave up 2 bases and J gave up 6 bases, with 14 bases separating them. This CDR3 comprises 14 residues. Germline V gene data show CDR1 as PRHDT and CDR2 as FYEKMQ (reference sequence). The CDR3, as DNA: TGTGCCAGCAGCTTAAGTATCCGGGGAGCCGAGCAGTACTTC. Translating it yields CASSLSIRGAEQYF.

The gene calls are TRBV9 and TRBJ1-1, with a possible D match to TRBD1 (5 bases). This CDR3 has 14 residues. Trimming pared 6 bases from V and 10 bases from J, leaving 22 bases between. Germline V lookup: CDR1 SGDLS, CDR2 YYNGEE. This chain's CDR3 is CASTASTSGGRAFF. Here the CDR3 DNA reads TGTGCCAGCACCGCCTCTACCTCGGGGGGTCGAGCTTTCTTT.

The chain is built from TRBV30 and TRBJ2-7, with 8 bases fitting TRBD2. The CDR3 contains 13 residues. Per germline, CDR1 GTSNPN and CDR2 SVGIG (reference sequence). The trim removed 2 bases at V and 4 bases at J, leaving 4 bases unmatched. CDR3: CAWSSGSAYEQYF. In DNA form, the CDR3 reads TGTGCCTGGAGTAGCGGGAGTGCGTACGAGCAGTACTTC.

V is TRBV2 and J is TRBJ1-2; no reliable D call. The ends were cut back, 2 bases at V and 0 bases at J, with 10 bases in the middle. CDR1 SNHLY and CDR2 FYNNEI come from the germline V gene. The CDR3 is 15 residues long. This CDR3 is CASSEFAEPNYGYTF. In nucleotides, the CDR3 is TGTGCCAGCAGTGAATTCGCAGAACCTAACTATGGCTACACCTTC. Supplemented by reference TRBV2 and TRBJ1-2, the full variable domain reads EPEVTQTPSHQVTQMGQEVILRCVPISNHLYFYWYRQILGQKVEFLVSFYNNEISEKSEIFDDQFSVERPDGSNFTLKIRSTKLEDSAMYFCASSEFAEPNYGYTFGSGTRLTVV.

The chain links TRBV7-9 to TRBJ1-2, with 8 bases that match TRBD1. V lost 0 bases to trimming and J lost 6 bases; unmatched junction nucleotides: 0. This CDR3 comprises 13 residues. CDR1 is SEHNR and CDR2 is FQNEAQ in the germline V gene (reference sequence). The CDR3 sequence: CASSLAQGDGYTF. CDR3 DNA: TGTGCCAGCAGCTTAGCACAGGGGGATGGCTACACCTTC.

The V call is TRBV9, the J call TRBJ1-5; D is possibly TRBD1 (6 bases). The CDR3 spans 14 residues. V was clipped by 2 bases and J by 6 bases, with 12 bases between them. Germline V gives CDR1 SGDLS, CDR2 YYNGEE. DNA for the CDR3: TGTGCCAGCAGCGTCTCAGGGGAGGGTCAGCCCCAGCATTTT. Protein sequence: CASSVSGEGQPQHF.

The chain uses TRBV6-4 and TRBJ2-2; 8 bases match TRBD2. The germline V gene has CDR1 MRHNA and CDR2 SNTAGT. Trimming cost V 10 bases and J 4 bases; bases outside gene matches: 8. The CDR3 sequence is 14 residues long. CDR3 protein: CATSSGPRTGELFF. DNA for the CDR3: TGTGCCACCTCTAGCGGGCCGCGCACCGGGGAGCTGTTTTTT.

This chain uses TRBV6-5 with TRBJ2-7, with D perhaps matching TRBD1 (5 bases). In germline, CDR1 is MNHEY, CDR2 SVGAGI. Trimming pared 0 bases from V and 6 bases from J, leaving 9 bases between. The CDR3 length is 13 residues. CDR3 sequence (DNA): TGTGCCAGCAGTTACTCGACCAGGGCCGAGCAGTACTTC. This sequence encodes CASSYSTRAEQYF.

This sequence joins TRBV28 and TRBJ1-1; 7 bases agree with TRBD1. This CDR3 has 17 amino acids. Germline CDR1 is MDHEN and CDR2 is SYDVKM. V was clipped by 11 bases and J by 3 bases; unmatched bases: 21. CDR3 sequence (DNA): TGTGCCGCCCTACCCCTATCCTCCAGGGGGAAAGACACTGAAGCTTTCTTT. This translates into CAALPLSSRGKDTEAFF.

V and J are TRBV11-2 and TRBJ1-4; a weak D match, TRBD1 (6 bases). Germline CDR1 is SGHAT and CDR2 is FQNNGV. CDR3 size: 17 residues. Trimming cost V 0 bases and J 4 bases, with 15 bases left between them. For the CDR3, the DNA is TGTGCCAGCAGCTTAGAAGGGCAGGGGACTATTAATGAAAAACTGTTTTTT. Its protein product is CASSLEGQGTINEKLFF. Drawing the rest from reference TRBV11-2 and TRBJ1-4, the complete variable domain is EAGVAQSPRYKIIEKRQSVAFWCNPISGHATLYWYQQILGQGPKLLIQFQNNGVVDDSQLPKDRFSAERLKGVDSTLKIQPAKLEDSAVYLCASSLEGQGTINEKLFFGSGTQLSVL.

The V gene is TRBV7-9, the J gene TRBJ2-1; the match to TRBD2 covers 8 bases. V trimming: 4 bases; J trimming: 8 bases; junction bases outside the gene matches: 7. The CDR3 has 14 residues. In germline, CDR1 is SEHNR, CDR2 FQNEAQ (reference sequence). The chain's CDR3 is CASSSPAGGDEQFF. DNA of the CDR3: TGTGCCAGCAGCTCTCCGGCGGGAGGCGATGAGCAGTTCTTC. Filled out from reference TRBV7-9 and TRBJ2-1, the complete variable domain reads DTGVSQNPRHKITKRGQNVTFRCDPISEHNRLYWYRQTLGQGPEFLTYFQNEAQLEKSRLLSDRFSAERPKGSFSTLEIQRTEQGDSAMYLCASSSPAGGDEQFFGPGTRLTVL.

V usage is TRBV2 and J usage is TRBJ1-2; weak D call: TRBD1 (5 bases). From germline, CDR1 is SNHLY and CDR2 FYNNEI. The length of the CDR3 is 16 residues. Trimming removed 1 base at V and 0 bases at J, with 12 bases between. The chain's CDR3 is CASSEVWGYSNYGYTF. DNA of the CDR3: TGTGCCAGCAGTGAAGTATGGGGCTATTCTAACTATGGCTACACCTTC.

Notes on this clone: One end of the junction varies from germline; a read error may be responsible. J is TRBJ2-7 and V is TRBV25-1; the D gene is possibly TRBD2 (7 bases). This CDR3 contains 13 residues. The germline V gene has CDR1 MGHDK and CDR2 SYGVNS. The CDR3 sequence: CASSETTGLADHF. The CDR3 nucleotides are TGTGCCAGCAGTGAAACTACAGGGCTAGCGGATCACTTC.

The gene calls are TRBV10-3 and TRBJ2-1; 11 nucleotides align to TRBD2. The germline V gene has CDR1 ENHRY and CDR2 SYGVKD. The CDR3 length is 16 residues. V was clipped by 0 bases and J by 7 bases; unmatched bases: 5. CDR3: CAISESTSGIRNEQFF. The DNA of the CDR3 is TGTGCCATCAGTGAGTCGACTAGCGGGATAAGGAATGAGCAGTTCTTC.

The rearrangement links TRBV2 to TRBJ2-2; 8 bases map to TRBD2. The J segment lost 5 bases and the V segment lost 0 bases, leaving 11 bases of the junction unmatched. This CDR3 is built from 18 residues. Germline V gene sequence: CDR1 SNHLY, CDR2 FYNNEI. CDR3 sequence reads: CASSEAGGLAPGTGELFF. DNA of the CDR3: TGTGCCAGCAGTGAAGCGGGCGGACTAGCCCCGGGGACCGGGGAGCTGTTTTTT.

The CDR3 is CASRGTSGYYEQFF. In DNA form, the CDR3 reads TGTGCCAGCCGCGGGACTAGCGGGTACTATGAGCAGTTCTTC. V is TRBV27 and J is TRBJ2-1, with 12 bases lining up with TRBD2. This CDR3 spans 14 amino acids. The V gene's germline CDR1 is MNHEY and CDR2 SMNVEV (reference sequence). J lost 8 bases, V lost 8 bases, and 7 bases had no gene match.